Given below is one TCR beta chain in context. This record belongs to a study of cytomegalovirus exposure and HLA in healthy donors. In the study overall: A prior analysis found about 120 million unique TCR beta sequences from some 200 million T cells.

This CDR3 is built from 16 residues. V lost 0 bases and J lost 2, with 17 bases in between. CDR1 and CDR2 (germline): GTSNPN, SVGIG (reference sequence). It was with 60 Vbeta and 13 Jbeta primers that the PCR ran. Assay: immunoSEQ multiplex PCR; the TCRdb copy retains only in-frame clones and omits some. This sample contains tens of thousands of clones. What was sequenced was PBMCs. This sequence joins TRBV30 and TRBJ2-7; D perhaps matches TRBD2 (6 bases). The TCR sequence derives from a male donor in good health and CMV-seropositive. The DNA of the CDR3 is TGTGCCTGGAGTGTAGGGGCGGGGACTCGCCCCTACGAGCAGTACTTC. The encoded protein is CAWSVGAGTRPYEQYF. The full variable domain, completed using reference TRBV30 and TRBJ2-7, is SQTIHQWPATLVQPVGSPLSLECTVEGTSNPNLYWYRQAAGRGLQLLFYSVGIGQISSEVPQNLSASRPQDRQFILSSKKLLLSDSGFYLCAWSVGAGTRPYEQYFGPGTRLTVT.